This T cell receptor beta chain was captured by sequencing in a study of post-analysis software for immune sequencing data. General study points: The F measure placed samples prepared in the same batch into strongly shared clusters. A significant reduction in normalized Chao1 diversity was observed in multiple sclerosis patients versus controls. The five TRBV segments detected at higher frequency in patients than in controls included TRBV5-6, TRBV5-1 and TRBV20-1.

Points on this clonotype: The antigen remains undetermined.

Unique molecular identifiers were built into the TCR beta cDNA libraries. From the PCR reads, TCRdb called clonotypes with MiXCR, one entry per CDR3 protein. The data show 400,000 to 500,000 distinct CDR3 sequences, about 39% seen once. Germline CDR1 and CDR2: MNHEY and SMNVEV (reference sequence). The CDR3 totals 14 residues. Trimming took 5 bases from V and 0 from J, leaving 11 bases between them. The source of this sequence is a girl aged 2-9 years with multiple sclerosis. Sequencing input: blood. J is TRBJ2-7 and V is TRBV27; D not certain. CDR3 nucleotides: TGTGCCAGCAGTCCCTCGGTCCGCTCCTACGAGCAGTACTTC. It yields the protein CASSPSVRSYEQYF.